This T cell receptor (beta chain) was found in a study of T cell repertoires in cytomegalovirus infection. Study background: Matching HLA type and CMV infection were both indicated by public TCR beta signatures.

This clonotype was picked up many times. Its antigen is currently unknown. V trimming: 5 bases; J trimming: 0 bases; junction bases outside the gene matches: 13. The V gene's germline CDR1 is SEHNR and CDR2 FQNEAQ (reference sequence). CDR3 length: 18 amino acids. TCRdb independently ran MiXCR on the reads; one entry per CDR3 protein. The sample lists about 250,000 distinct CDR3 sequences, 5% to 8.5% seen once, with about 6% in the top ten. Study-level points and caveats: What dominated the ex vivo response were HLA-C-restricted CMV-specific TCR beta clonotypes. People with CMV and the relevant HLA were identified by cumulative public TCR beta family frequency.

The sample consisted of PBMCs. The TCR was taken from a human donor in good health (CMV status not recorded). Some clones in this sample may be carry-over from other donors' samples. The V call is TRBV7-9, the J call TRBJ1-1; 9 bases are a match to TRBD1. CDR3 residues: CASSPRKGTGLMNTEAFF. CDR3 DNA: TGTGCCAGCAGCCCAAGAAAGGGGACAGGGCTCATGAACACTGAAGCTTTCTTT. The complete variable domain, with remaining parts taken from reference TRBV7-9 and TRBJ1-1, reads DTGVSQNPRHKITKRGQNVTFRCDPISEHNRLYWYRQTLGQGPEFLTYFQNEAQLEKSRLLSDRFSAERPKGSFSTLEIQRTEQGDSAMYLCASSPRKGTGLMNTEAFFGQGTRLTVV.